Below, one TCR beta chain is given with its context. This sample was included in a study of blood T cell repertoires in COVID-19. Study-wide background: Italy, Spain and the United States were the sources of the convalescent and acute COVID-19 samples. Sources were T cells, B-cell-depleted T cells, or PBMCs; the material itself was cDNA or gDNA.

Under the authors' procedure: Estimation of nucleated cell counts relied on the amplification of reference gene primers. TCRdb keeps only in-frame clones here, not all; method: immunoSEQ multiplex PCR. The DNA gave D and trimming, while V, J and clone size come from that table. The sample yields about 54,000 clones, 75% to 95% seen once. The specimen was peripheral blood. The clonotype was recovered from a woman between 40 and 50 years old with active COVID-19.

In nucleotides, the CDR3 is TGTGCCAGCAGCCCCGGTCTAGCTAACTATGGCTACACCTTC. As protein: CASSPGLANYGYTF. The rearrangement uses TRBV7-9 and TRBJ1-2, with D unclear. The CDR3 is 14 amino acids. The V gene lost 5 bases and the J gene lost 0 bases, with 10 bases spanning the gap. CDR1 is SEHNR and CDR2 is FQNEAQ in the germline V gene (reference sequence).